The clone carrying this T cell receptor beta chain was found a few times. Its antigen is currently unknown. Before extraction, the whole blood was not fractionated, and total RNA was taken from it. The library labeled individual cDNA molecules by adding unique molecular identifiers to them. TCRdb ran MiXCR on the 5' RACE reads and lists one entry per CDR3 protein. There are roughly 110,000 distinct CDR3 sequences in the sample; roughly a fifth occur only once, and roughly 3.1% lies in the top ten. This sample is part of a study of human T cells and chemical hapten exposure. Overall study findings and caveats: TCRs above 1 in 1000 frequency stayed constant with DPC sensitization.

This clonotype was sampled from a human donor in good health.

As DNA, the CDR3 is TGTGCCAGCAGCCCTCTCCAAATAGCGGTACAAGAGACCCAGTACTTC. This translates into CASSPLQIAVQETQYF. This chain links TRBV7-2 with TRBJ2-5; possible D gene TRBD2, 6 bases. The CDR3 runs to 16 residues. CDR1 is SGHTA, CDR2 FQGNSA, per germline. With 5 bases removed from V and 2 bases from J, the gap between germline ends came to 18 bases.